Following are 25 T cell receptor beta chains from one sample sequenced in a study of T cells in Graves' hyperthyroidism and ophthalmopathy. From RNA transcripts, TCR beta CDR3 regions were amplified. First-round RT-PCR of the TCR CDR3 relied on the HTBI primer set. A single record per CDR3 protein comes from TCRdb applying MiXCR to the multiplex PCR reads. The sample consists of 390,000 or so distinct CDR3 sequences, around 15% of them appearing once. Sequencing was done on a sample of blood. The source of these receptors is a man between 18 and 29 years old with Graves' ophthalmopathy.

This clonotype was detected only a few times. The chain combines TRBV19 with TRBJ2-1, with D possibly TRBD1 on 5 matching bases. CDR1 is LNHDA, CDR2 SQIVND, per germline (reference sequence). V was clipped by 2 bases and J by 8 bases, with 10 bases between them. This CDR3 contains 13 residues. The CDR3 is CASSILQTDEQFF. CDR3 bases: TGTGCCAGTAGTATACTCCAGACAGATGAGCAGTTCTTC.

The rearrangement links TRBV5-1 to TRBJ1-2; the D is unclear. The CDR3 runs to 14 residues. V lost 2 bases and J lost 12, with 20 bases in between. The V gene's germline CDR1 is SGHRS and CDR2 YFSETQ. Here the CDR3 DNA reads TGCGCCAGCAGCTTAGTCACCCCGGCCCGAGGCCACACCTTC. It translates to CASSLVTPARGHTF.

Many counts were recorded for this clonotype. V usage is TRBV3-1 and J usage is TRBJ1-1, with 11 bases identical to TRBD1. The V gene's germline CDR1 is LGHDT and CDR2 YNNKEL (reference sequence). CDR3 length equals 15 residues. V lost 4 bases and J lost 6; bases outside the gene matches: 7. The CDR3 loop is CASSPGTGGRSEAFF. DNA of the CDR3: TGTGCCAGCAGCCCCGGGACAGGGGGAAGGTCTGAAGCTTTCTTT.

The J gene is TRBJ1-5, the V gene TRBV2, with D possibly TRBD1 on 5 matching bases. Germline assignment: CDR1 SNHLY and CDR2 FYNNEI. Trimming took off 0 bases at V and 7 bases at J, with 10 bases between the two ends. The CDR3 has 14 amino acids. In DNA, the CDR3 is TGTGCCAGCAGTGAAGCGCAGGGTGGCCAGCCCCAGCATTTT. This sequence encodes CASSEAQGGQPQHF.

The chain joins TRBV28 to TRBJ2-7; D not resolved. V gave up 6 bases and J gave up 4 bases, with 10 bases separating them. The CDR3 is 12 amino acids. Germline values: CDR1 MDHEN, CDR2 SYDVKM. The CDR3 DNA is TGTGCCAGCAGAGGGAACGGGTACGAGCAGTACTTC. It yields the protein CASRGNGYEQYF.

This clonotype was counted at least ten times. The chain is built from TRBV7-2 and TRBJ1-5; D might be TRBD1 (6 bases). The CDR3 spans 15 residues. CDR1 is SGHTA and CDR2 is FQGNSA in the germline V gene. V lost 6 bases to trimming and J lost 5 bases, with 17 bases between them. The CDR3 DNA reads TGTGCCAGCAGGTTAATTACAGGGCCCCATCAGCCCCAGCATTTT. This encodes CASRLITGPHQPQHF.

This clonotype came up many times. The chain combines TRBV29-1 with TRBJ2-5, with a weak D call TRBD2 (6 bases). There are 13 residues in the CDR3. Germline loops: CDR1 SQVTM, CDR2 ANQGSEA. Trimming cost V 3 bases and J 2 bases, with 10 bases left between them. The CDR3, as DNA: TGCAGCGTTGACAGTGGGGGGCAAGAGACCCAGTACTTC. Protein: CSVDSGGQETQYF. The full variable domain, in which reference TRBV29-1 and TRBJ2-5 provide the parts outside the CDR3, is SAVISQKPSRDICQRGTSLTIQCQVDSQVTMMFWYRQQPGQSLTLIATANQGSEATYESGFVIDKFPISRPNLTFSTLTVSNMSPEDSSIYLCSVDSGGQETQYFGPGTRLLVL.

A few counts support this clonotype. This rearrangement joins TRBV12-3 or TRBV12-4 to TRBJ2-3, with D unclear. The CDR3 has 13 amino acids. Trimming took off 5 bases at V and 4 bases at J, with 10 bases between the two ends. The CDR3 region is CASSLGSADTQYF. The CDR3 DNA reads TGTGCCAGCAGTCTGGGGTCGGCAGATACGCAGTATTTT.

This clonotype was detected ten times or more. This chain joins TRBV28 and TRBJ2-7, with TRBD1 as a possible D gene (6 bases). Germline V gene sequence: CDR1 MDHEN, CDR2 SYDVKM. The CDR3 extends over 17 amino acids. V was trimmed by 3 bases and J by 0 bases, leaving 18 bases between them. CDR3 bases: TGTGCCAGCAGTTTCAAGGAGGACAGAGGGGACTCCTACGAGCAGTACTTC. This codes for CASSFKEDRGDSYEQYF. Supplemented by reference TRBV28 and TRBJ2-7, the full variable domain reads DVKVTQSSRYLVKRTGEKVFLECVQDMDHENMFWYRQDPGLGLRLIYFSYDVKMKEKGDIPEGYSVSREKKERFSLILESASTNQTSMYLCASSFKEDRGDSYEQYFGPGTRLTVT.

The chain links TRBV9 to TRBJ2-7, with unresolved D. Germline V gene lookup returns CDR1 SGDLS and CDR2 YYNGEE. CDR3 length equals 13 residues. V dropped 0 bases and J dropped 1 base, with 5 bases sitting between them. CDR3 DNA: TGTGCCAGCAGCGTAGCTCCTTCCTACGAGCAGTACTTC. Encoded protein: CASSVAPSYEQYF.

The table lists this clonotype with a few counts. The chain employs TRBV5-1 and TRBJ1-6; 9 nucleotides line up with TRBD1. The germline V gene encodes CDR1 SGHRS and CDR2 YFSETQ. This CDR3 contains 15 residues. The ends lost 0 bases at V and 10 bases at J; junction bases unmatched: 5. CDR3 protein: CASSLGDRGGSPLHF. CDR3 bases: TGCGCCAGCAGCTTGGGAGACAGGGGGGGATCACCCCTCCACTTT.

The genes are TRBV10-3 and TRBJ1-4; tentatively, D is TRBD1 (5 bases). Per germline, CDR1 ENHRY and CDR2 SYGVKD. This CDR3 is 13 amino acids long. V lost 4 bases and J 5 bases, leaving 8 bases between the germline ends. The CDR3 DNA is TGTGCCATCAGTGGCAGACAGAATGAAAAACTGTTTTTT. Amino acids: CAISGRQNEKLFF.

This chain uses TRBV19 with TRBJ2-1, with 9 bases lining up with TRBD2. There are 16 residues in the CDR3. V lost 3 bases and J lost 8; bases outside the gene matches: 11. Germline loops: CDR1 LNHDA, CDR2 SQIVND (reference sequence). The CDR3 is CASSIRLAGGVDEQFF. The CDR3 coding sequence is TGTGCCAGTAGTATCCGGCTGGCGGGAGGGGTAGATGAGCAGTTCTTC.

This clonotype has ten or more counts. This sequence joins TRBV6-1 and TRBJ1-2; no firm D call. Between the trimmed V and J ends, which lost 6 bases and 6 bases, there was a span of 17 bases. The length of the CDR3 is 14 residues. Germline V gives CDR1 MNHNS, CDR2 SASEGT. CDR3 nucleotide sequence: TGTGCCAGCAGCTCGTCAGGTCGAATGAATGGCTACACCTTC. Protein product: CASSSSGRMNGYTF.

There are many counts of this clonotype. This chain links TRBV6-2 or TRBV6-3 with TRBJ1-5; TRBD1 matches at 10 bases. After removal of 8 bases from V and 2 bases from J, the junction contained 3 bases not matched to a gene. The germline CDR1 and CDR2 sequences are MNHEY and SVGEGT. CDR3 size: 14 residues. The CDR3 loop is CASRGTGGNQPQHF. CDR3 DNA sequence: TGTGCCAGCCGCGGGACAGGGGGCAATCAGCCCCAGCATTTT.

This clonotype came up many times. The V gene is TRBV12-3 or TRBV12-4, the J gene TRBJ2-1, with TRBD2 matching 7 bases. The CDR3 consists of 15 residues. V dropped 6 bases and J dropped 5; count of bases not matched to a gene: 10. In nucleotides, the CDR3 is TGTGCCAGCAGGGTCGGGACGGGAGGTAACAATGAGCAGTTCTTC. This sequence encodes CASRVGTGGNNEQFF.

This clonotype was counted ten times or more. The chain has TRBV30 and TRBJ2-7; 7 bases line up with TRBD1. The length of the CDR3 is 16 residues. Germline-derived CDR1 and CDR2 are GTSNPN and SVGIG (reference sequence). V lost 2 bases, J lost 1 base, and 11 bases stayed unmatched. CDR3 region: CAWSTPPGTVSYEQYF. The CDR3 bases are TGTGCCTGGAGTACCCCCCCCGGGACAGTATCCTACGAGCAGTACTTC.

This clonotype was detected many times. CDR3 DNA: TGTGCCAGCACCCGGCGGACAGGGGAGGGAACCGGGGAGCTGTTTTTT. The encoded protein is CASTRRTGEGTGELFF. The V gene is TRBV6-1, the J gene TRBJ2-2; 9 bases align to TRBD1. V dropped 7 bases and J dropped 5; count of bases not matched to a gene: 11. The CDR3 contains 16 residues. CDR1 and CDR2 from the germline V gene are MNHNS and SASEGT.

The chain links TRBV14 to TRBJ1-4; D ambiguous. The CDR3 runs 14 residues. The V end lost 0 bases, the J end lost 5 bases, and 7 bases lay between the germline ends. The germline CDR1 and CDR2 sequences are SGHDN and FVKESK. The CDR3 is CASSQEWQNEKLFF. As DNA, the CDR3 is TGTGCCAGCAGCCAAGAGTGGCAGAATGAAAAACTGTTTTTT.

There are a few counts of this clonotype. The J gene is TRBJ2-5, the V gene TRBV10-1; D is perhaps TRBD2 (5 bases). Trimming left V 0 bases short and J 5 bases short, with 16 bases between. The CDR3 has 16 amino acids. Germline V gives CDR1 WNHNN, CDR2 SYGVQD (reference sequence). The CDR3 loop is CASSESQTITKETQYF. Here the CDR3 DNA reads TGCGCCAGCAGTGAGTCCCAGACTATAACTAAGGAGACCCAGTACTTC.

In this sample, this clonotype turned up many times. The rearrangement links TRBV11-2 to TRBJ2-1, with 8 bases aligning to TRBD2. There are 15 residues in the CDR3. From germline, CDR1 is SGHAT and CDR2 FQNNGV. V was clipped by 5 bases and J by 0 bases; unmatched bases: 3. In DNA form, the CDR3 reads TGTGCCAGCAGCAAAAGCGGGAGCTCCTACAATGAGCAGTTCTTC. Amino acid sequence: CASSKSGSSYNEQFF.

The genes are TRBV20-1 and TRBJ2-3; 10 bases match TRBD1. Germline loops: CDR1 DFQATT, CDR2 SNEGSKA (reference sequence). J gave up 9 bases and V 5 bases, and 14 bases lay outside the gene matches. The CDR3 runs to 15 residues. The CDR3 DNA follows: TGCAGTGCTCTTAACCCGGGACAGGGGCCAGGCACGCAGTATTTT. It codes for CSALNPGQGPGTQYF.

The chain is built from TRBV7-9 and TRBJ2-7, with 7 bases fitting TRBD1. This CDR3 spans 14 amino acids. V lost 4 bases to trimming and J lost 6 bases; unmatched junction nucleotides: 9. Per the germline V gene, CDR1 is SEHNR and CDR2 is FQNEAQ (reference sequence). The CDR3 sequence is CASSSTGVLGEQYF. The CDR3 DNA is TGTGCCAGCAGCTCAACAGGGGTTTTGGGCGAGCAGTACTTC.

V gene TRBV4-1 combines with J gene TRBJ2-1; the D gene could be TRBD1 or TRBD2 (5 bases each). The length of the CDR3 is 17 residues. Trimming removed 0 bases from V and 6 bases from J, with 18 bases in between. Per the germline V gene, CDR1 is MGHRA and CDR2 is YSYEKL. The CDR3 DNA sequence: TGCGCCAGCAGCCAAGAGGGGAGTAGCGTGGGGACCAATGAGCAGTTCTTC. Translating it yields CASSQEGSSVGTNEQFF.

This clonotype showed up many times. The chain recombines TRBV20-1 with TRBJ2-5, with TRBD2 as a possible D gene (6 bases). The CDR3 has 14 residues. Trimming took 5 bases from V and 5 from J, leaving 18 bases between them. CDR1 DFQATT and CDR2 SNEGSKA come from the germline V gene (reference sequence). CDR3 residues: CSAPKGTVRETQYF. The DNA of the CDR3 is TGCAGTGCTCCGAAAGGGACTGTGAGGGAGACCCAGTACTTC.